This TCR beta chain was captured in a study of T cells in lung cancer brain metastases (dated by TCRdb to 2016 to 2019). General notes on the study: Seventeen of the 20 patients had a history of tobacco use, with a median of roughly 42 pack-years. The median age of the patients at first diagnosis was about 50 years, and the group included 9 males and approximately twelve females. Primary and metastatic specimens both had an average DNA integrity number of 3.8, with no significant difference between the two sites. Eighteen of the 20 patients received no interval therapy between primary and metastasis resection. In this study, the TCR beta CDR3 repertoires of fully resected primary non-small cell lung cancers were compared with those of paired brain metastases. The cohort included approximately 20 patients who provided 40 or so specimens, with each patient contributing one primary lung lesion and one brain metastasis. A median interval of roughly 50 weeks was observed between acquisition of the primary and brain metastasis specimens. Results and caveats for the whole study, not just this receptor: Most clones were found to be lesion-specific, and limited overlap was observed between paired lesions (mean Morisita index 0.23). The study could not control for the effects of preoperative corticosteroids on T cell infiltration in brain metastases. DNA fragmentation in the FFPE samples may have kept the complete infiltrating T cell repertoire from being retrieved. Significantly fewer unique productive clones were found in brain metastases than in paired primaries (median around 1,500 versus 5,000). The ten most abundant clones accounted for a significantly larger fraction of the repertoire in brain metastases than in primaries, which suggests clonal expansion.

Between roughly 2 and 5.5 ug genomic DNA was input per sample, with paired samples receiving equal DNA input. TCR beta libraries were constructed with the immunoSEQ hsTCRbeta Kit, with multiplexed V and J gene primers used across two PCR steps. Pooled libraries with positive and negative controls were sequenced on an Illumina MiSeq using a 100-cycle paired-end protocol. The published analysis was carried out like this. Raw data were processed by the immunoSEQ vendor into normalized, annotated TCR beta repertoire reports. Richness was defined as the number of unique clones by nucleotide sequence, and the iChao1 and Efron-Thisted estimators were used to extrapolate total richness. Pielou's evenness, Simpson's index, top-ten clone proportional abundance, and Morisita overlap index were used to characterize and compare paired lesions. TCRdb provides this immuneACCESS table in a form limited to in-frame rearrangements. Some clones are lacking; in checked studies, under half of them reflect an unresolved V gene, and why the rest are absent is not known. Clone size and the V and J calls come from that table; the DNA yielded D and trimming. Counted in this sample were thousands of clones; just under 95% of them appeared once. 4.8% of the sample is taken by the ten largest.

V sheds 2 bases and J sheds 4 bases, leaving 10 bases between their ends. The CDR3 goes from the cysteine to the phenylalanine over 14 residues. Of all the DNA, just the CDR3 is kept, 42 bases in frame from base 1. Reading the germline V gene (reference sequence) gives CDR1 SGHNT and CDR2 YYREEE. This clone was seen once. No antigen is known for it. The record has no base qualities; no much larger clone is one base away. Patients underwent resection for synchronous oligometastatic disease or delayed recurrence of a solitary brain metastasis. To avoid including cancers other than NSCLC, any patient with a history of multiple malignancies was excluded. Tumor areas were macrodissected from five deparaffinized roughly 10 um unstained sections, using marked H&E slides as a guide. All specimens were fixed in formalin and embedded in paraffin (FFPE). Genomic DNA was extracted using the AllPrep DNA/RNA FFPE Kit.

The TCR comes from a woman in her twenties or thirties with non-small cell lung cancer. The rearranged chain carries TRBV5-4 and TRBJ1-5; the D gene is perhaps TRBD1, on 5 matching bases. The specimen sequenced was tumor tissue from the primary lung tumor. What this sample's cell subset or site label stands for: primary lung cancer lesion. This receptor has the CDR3 CASSLAGSNQPQHF. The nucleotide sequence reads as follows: TGTGCCAGCAGCTTAGCAGGGTCGAATCAGCCCCAGCATTTT. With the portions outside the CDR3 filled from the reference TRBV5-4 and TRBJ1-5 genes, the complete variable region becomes ETGVTQSPTHLIKTRGQQVTLRCSSQSGHNTVSWYQQALGQGPQFIFQYYREEENGRGNFPPRFSGLQFPNYSSELNVNALELDDSALYLCASSLAGSNQPQHFGDGTRLSIL.